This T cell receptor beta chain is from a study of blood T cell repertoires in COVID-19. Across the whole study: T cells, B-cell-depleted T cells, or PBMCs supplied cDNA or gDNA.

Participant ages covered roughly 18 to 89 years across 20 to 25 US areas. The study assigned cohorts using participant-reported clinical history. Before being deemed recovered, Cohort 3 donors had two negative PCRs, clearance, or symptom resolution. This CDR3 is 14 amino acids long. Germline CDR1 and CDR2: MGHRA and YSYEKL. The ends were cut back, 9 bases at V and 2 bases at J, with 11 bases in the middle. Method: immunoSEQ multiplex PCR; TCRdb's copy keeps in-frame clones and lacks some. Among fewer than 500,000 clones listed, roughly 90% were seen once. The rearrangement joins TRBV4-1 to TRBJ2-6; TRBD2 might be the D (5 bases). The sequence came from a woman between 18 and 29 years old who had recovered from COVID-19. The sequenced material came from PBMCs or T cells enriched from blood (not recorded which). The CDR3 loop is CASTRVTGANVLTF. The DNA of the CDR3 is TGCGCCAGTACTAGGGTAACTGGGGCCAACGTCCTGACTTTC.